These 21 T cell receptor beta chains originate from one sample sequenced in a study of T-cell memory formation after mild COVID-19. TCRdb itself ran the 5' RACE reads through MiXCR, one entry per CDR3 protein. Among about 360,000 distinct CDR3 sequences listed, roughly an eighth were seen once. The source material was PBMCs or a T cell subset sorted from them (not recorded which). The receptors stem from a man aged 18 to 29 who had mild COVID-19 (a few samples of this study predate the infection). Cell type and time point are not known.

This clonotype has only a few counts. The V call is TRBV20-1, the J call TRBJ2-3, with 8 bases matching TRBD1. V shed 5 bases and J 3 bases; nucleotides not matched to a gene: 1. Germline V lookup: CDR1 DFQATT, CDR2 SNEGSKA (reference sequence). The CDR3 covers 12 residues. The CDR3 coding sequence is TGCAGTGCTGGGGACAGGACAGATACGCAGTATTTT. This translates into CSAGDRTDTQYF.

Notes on this clonotype: The DNA is left out, because the CDR3 cannot be placed on it with certainty; the CDR3 is given as TCRdb lists it. The chain uses TRBV27 and TRBJ1-2; the table calls TRBD1, which could not be checked here. Including both end residues, the CDR3 is 11 amino acids long. CDR1 MNHEY and CDR2 SMNVEV come from the germline V gene (reference sequence). This CDR3 reads CASSSGQGYTF.

The chain has TRBV5-1 and TRBJ2-2; 9 nucleotides agree with TRBD1. From germline, CDR1 is SGHRS and CDR2 YFSETQ. This CDR3 has 12 amino acids. V dropped 4 bases and J dropped 12; count of bases not matched to a gene: 4. CDR3 bases: TGCGCCAGCAGCCGCGGACAGGGGCAGCTGTTTTTT. Its translation is CASSRGQGQLFF.

J is TRBJ2-1 and V is TRBV29-1; D remains unclear. The V gene lost 1 base and the J gene lost 5 bases, with 9 bases spanning the gap. The CDR3 totals 13 residues. The germline V gene encodes CDR1 SQVTM and CDR2 ANQGSEA. This chain's CDR3 is CSVEGVNDNEQFF. Here the CDR3 DNA reads TGCAGCGTTGAAGGGGTCAATGACAATGAGCAGTTCTTC.

J is TRBJ1-6 and V is TRBV19, with 10 nucleotides matching TRBD1. V trimming: 7 bases; J trimming: 10 bases; junction bases outside the gene matches: 13. CDR1 LNHDA and CDR2 SQIVND come from the germline V gene (reference sequence). This CDR3 contains 16 residues. Here the CDR3 reads CASTNSGTGVWSPLHF. CDR3 in DNA: TGTGCCAGTACGAACTCCGGGACAGGGGTTTGGTCACCCCTCCACTTT.

The J gene is TRBJ2-4, the V gene TRBV6-5, with D possibly TRBD2 on 6 matching bases. Trimming stripped 0 bases from V and 9 bases from J, with 15 bases between. Germline CDR1 and CDR2: MNHEY and SVGAGI. The CDR3 extends over 15 amino acids. Here the CDR3 reads CASSYSAGGESIQYF. The DNA for the CDR3 is TGTGCCAGCAGTTACTCGGCCGGGGGTGAAAGCATTCAGTACTTC.

The V gene is TRBV27, the J gene TRBJ1-6; unclear D gene. The CDR3 extends over 14 amino acids. Trimming took 0 bases from V and 6 from J, leaving 6 bases between them. Germline values: CDR1 MNHEY, CDR2 SMNVEV (reference sequence). The chain's CDR3 is CASSLSGLNSPLHF. The CDR3 DNA follows: TGTGCCAGCAGTTTATCAGGTCTTAATTCACCCCTCCACTTT.

J is TRBJ2-1 and V is TRBV7-3, with 7 bases that match TRBD1. V shed 3 bases and J 5 bases; nucleotides not matched to a gene: 4. The CDR3 has 14 residues. Germline V gives CDR1 SGHTA, CDR2 FQGTGA. The CDR3 coding sequence is TGTGCCAGCAGCTTTGGACAGGAGCACAATGAGCAGTTCTTC. The encoded protein is CASSFGQEHNEQFF. The variable domain in full, with the rest retrieved from reference TRBV7-3 and TRBJ2-1, is GAGVSQTPSNKVTEKGKYVELRCDPISGHTALYWYRQSLGQGPEFLIYFQGTGAADDSGLPNDRFFAVRPEGSVSTLKIQRTERGDSAVYLCASSFGQEHNEQFFGPGTRLTVL.

The chain links TRBV20-1 to TRBJ2-7, with 8 positions matching TRBD1. V was pared by 3 bases and J by 0 bases, with 10 bases of the junction left unmatched. This CDR3 comprises 16 residues. Germline V lookup: CDR1 DFQATT, CDR2 SNEGSKA (reference sequence). The CDR3 DNA reads as TGCAGTGCTAGGACGATAGACAGGGGCAGCTCCTACGAGCAGTACTTC. Amino acid sequence: CSARTIDRGSSYEQYF.

The J gene is TRBJ1-1, the V gene TRBV12-3 or TRBV12-4; no clear D gene. Trimming took 6 bases from V and 4 from J, leaving 12 bases between them. This CDR3 is 13 amino acids long. The CDR3 DNA reads TGTGCCAGCAGAGCCGGGTCCAGCACTGAAGCTTTCTTT. It encodes CASRAGSSTEAFF.

This clonotype was seen only a few times. The chain carries TRBV12-3 or TRBV12-4 and TRBJ1-5; unclear D gene. The CDR3 is 16 residues long. V lost 3 bases and J lost 1, with 13 bases in between. CDR3 residues: CASSFSEVASNQPQHF. For the CDR3, the DNA is TGTGCCAGCAGTTTCTCGGAGGTCGCGAGCAATCAGCCCCAGCATTTT.

The chain is built from TRBV11-2 and TRBJ1-6, with 8 bases fitting TRBD1. The CDR3 spans 15 residues. Losses at the gene ends were 2 bases for V and 9 bases for J; bases not matched to a gene: 6. The germline V gene has CDR1 SGHAT and CDR2 FQNNGV. The CDR3 region is CASSLQGARGSPLHF. DNA of the CDR3: TGTGCCAGCAGCTTACAGGGGGCAAGGGGTTCACCCCTCCACTTT.

This chain connects TRBV7-2 to TRBJ2-1; 7 nucleotides agree with TRBD1. Germline loops: CDR1 SGHTA, CDR2 FQGNSA. This CDR3 contains 15 residues. V was clipped by 6 bases and J by 6 bases; unmatched bases: 11. The CDR3 coding sequence is TGTGCCAGCAGAACGTCCGGGACAGTGGGCAATGAGCAGTTCTTC. Its protein is CASRTSGTVGNEQFF.

The chain uses TRBV7-2 and TRBJ1-5; possible D gene TRBD1, 5 bases. The CDR3 length is 12 residues. Trimming took off 4 bases at V and 9 bases at J, with 10 bases between the two ends. Germline CDR1 reads SGHTA; CDR2 reads FQGNSA. The CDR3 sequence is CASSWGGGPQHF. The CDR3 bases are TGTGCCAGCAGCTGGGGTGGGGGGCCCCAGCATTTT.

This clonotype was seen a handful of times. The V call is TRBV7-3, the J call TRBJ2-1, with a tentative D call TRBD2 (5 bases). The CDR3 is 13 residues long. Trimming took 1 base from V and 9 from J, leaving 10 bases between them. Germline lookup yields CDR1 SGHTA and CDR2 FQGTGA. The CDR3 bases are TGTGCCAGCAGCTTAATTATCGGAGGTGAGCAGTTCTTC. Its translation: CASSLIIGGEQFF.

J is TRBJ2-7 and V is TRBV30, with 8 nucleotides matching TRBD1. The CDR3 is made up of 14 amino acids. Per germline, CDR1 GTSNPN and CDR2 SVGIG (reference sequence). J lost 2 bases, V lost 1 base, and 4 bases had no gene match. Here the CDR3 DNA reads TGTGCCTGGAGTGCCGGACAGGGTACCTACGAGCAGTACTTC. Translation: CAWSAGQGTYEQYF.

This clonotype was seen repeatedly, ten times or more. This chain connects TRBV5-1 to TRBJ2-1; D unclear. V was cut by 3 bases and J by 5 bases, with 15 bases left in between. The CDR3 has 15 amino acids. Germline values: CDR1 SGHRS, CDR2 YFSETQ. This CDR3 reads CASSWPPSGNNEQFF. The CDR3 DNA reads as TGCGCCAGCAGCTGGCCCCCCTCAGGCAACAATGAGCAGTTCTTC.

This chain connects TRBV10-3 to TRBJ2-1, with a weak D call TRBD1 (6 bases). V was shortened by 1 base and J by 8 bases, with 9 bases between the two germline ends. The length of the CDR3 is 13 residues. The germline V gene has CDR1 ENHRY and CDR2 SYGVKD. CDR3 sequence: CAISEWGLDEQFF. DNA for the CDR3: TGTGCCATCAGTGAGTGGGGGCTTGATGAGCAGTTCTTC.

The chain couples TRBV3-1 to TRBJ1-3, with D maybe TRBD1 (6 bases). This CDR3 has 13 amino acids. Germline loops: CDR1 LGHDT, CDR2 YNNKEL (reference sequence). V was shortened by 7 bases and J by 7 bases, with 14 bases between the two germline ends. CDR3 amino acids: CASTRRGVNTIYF. The CDR3 nucleotides read TGTGCCAGCACTCGCAGGGGTGTTAACACCATATATTTT. The full variable domain, with the rest looked up from reference TRBV3-1 and TRBJ1-3, is DTAVSQTPKYLVTQMGNDKSIKCEQNLGHDTMYWYKQDSKKFLKIMFSYNNKELIINETVPNRFSPKSPDKAHLNLHINSLELGDSAVYFCASTRRGVNTIYFGEGSWLTVV.

In its sample, this clonotype was seen a few times. The chain carries TRBV13 and TRBJ2-7; 8 bases agree with TRBD1. With 1 base clipped from V and 5 bases from J, the junction kept 1 base outside the gene matches. The CDR3 consists of 13 residues. Germline V gene sequence: CDR1 PRHDT, CDR2 FYEKMQ (reference sequence). DNA of the CDR3: TGTGCCAGCAGCTTAGAGGACAGGGACGAGCAGTACTTC. It yields the protein CASSLEDRDEQYF.

This clonotype was detected only once. The chain couples TRBV3-1 to TRBJ1-3, with TRBD1 as a possible D gene (6 bases). The CDR3 extends over 13 amino acids. Trimming took off 11 bases at V and 7 bases at J, with 18 bases between the two ends. The germline V gene has CDR1 LGHDT and CDR2 YNNKEL (reference sequence). This chain's CDR3 is CAGTRRGVNTIYF. CDR3 nucleotide sequence: TGTGCCGGCACTCGCAGGGGTGTTAACACCATATATTTT.